This T cell receptor (beta chain) stems from a study of regulatory T cells in long-lasting Graves disease. CDR3 size: 14 residues. V shed 5 bases and J 7 bases; nucleotides not matched to a gene: 6. Germline V gives CDR1 LNHDA, CDR2 SQIVND (reference sequence). Arm-PCR of CDR3 regions with iRepertoire HTBI primers generated TCR beta libraries. TCRdb passed the multiplex PCR reads through MiXCR, listing each CDR3 protein once. The data hold over 350,000 distinct CDR3 sequences, with 15% observed a single time. The time point denotes: newly diagnosed GD, antithyroid drugs for less than 3 months. RNA extracted from PBMCs served as the sequencing template. These same data were also listed under a study on T cells in Graves' hyperthyroidism and ophthalmopathy. That report adds: Together with thyroid ultrasound, orbital computed tomography, serum thyroxine and TRAb, clinical symptoms were used for diagnoses.

This TCR came from a woman aged 35 to 49 with Graves disease. The sequenced sample was peripheral blood mononuclear cells (PBMCs), obtained at new diagnosis, from a patient treated with antithyroid drugs. This rearrangement joins TRBV19 to TRBJ2-2; TRBD1 matches 8 bases. The CDR3 loop reads CASSHQGAGGELFF. The CDR3 DNA reads as TGTGCCAGTAGTCATCAGGGGGCGGGCGGGGAGCTGTTTTTT.